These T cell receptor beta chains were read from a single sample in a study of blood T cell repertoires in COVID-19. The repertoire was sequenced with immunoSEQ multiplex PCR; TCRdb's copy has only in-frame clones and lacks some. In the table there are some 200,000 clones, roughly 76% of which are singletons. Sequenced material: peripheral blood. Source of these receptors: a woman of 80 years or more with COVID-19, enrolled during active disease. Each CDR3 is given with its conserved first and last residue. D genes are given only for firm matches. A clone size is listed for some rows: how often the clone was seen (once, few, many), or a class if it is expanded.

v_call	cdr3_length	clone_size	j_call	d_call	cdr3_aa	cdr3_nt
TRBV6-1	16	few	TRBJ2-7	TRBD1	CASSDYTRTGDYEQYF	TGTGCCAGCAGTGATTATACCAGGACAGGGGATTACGAGCAGTACTTC
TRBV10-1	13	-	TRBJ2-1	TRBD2	CASSGPSGNEQFF	TGCGCCAGCAGTGGGCCTAGCGGGAATGAGCAGTTCTTC
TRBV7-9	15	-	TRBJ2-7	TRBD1	CASSPIRDRGHEQYF	TGTGCCAGCAGCCCCATCCGGGACAGGGGCCACGAGCAGTACTTC
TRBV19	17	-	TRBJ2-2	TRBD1	CASSIVRAGGNTGELFF	TGTGCCAGTAGTATAGTTAGGGCAGGGGGCAACACCGGGGAGCTGTTTTTT
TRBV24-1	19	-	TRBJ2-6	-	CATSTTGAGGTTGANVLTF	TGTGCCACCAGTACCACAGGGGCGGGAGGTACGACTGGGGCCAACGTCCTGACTTTC
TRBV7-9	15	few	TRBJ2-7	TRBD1	CASSPWTGTGTEQYF	TGTGCCAGCAGTCCCTGGACCGGGACAGGGACCGAGCAGTACTTC
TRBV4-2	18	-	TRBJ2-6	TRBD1	CASSQVYRGQSGANVLTF	TGTGCCAGCAGCCAAGTCTACAGGGGCCAAAGTGGGGCCAACGTCCTGACTTTC
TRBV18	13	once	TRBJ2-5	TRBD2	CASSGLAGETQYF	TGTGCCAGCTCAGGACTAGCTGGAGAGACCCAGTACTTC
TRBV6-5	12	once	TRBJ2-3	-	CASGTGRSTQYF	TGTGCCAGCGGGACTGGGCGAAGTACGCAGTATTTT
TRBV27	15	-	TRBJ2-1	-	CASSLSGRRNNEQFF	TGTGCCAGCAGTTTATCGGGCAGGCGCAACAATGAGCAGTTCTTC
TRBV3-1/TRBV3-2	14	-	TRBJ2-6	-	CASGLTVGANVLTF	TGTGCCAGCGGTTTGACAGTTGGGGCCAACGTCCTGACTTTC
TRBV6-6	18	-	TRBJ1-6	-	CASSPLTEYSSYNSPLHF	TGTGCCAGCAGTCCTCTGACAGAGTATAGCTCCTATAATTCACCCCTCCACTTT
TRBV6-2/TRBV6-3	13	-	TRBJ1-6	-	CASSSEGFLPLHF	TGTGCCAGCAGTTCAGAGGGATTTTTGCCCCTCCACTTT
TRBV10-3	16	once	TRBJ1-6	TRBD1	CAISESIQGENSPLHF	TGTGCCATCAGTGAGTCGATACAGGGGGAAAATTCACCCCTCCACTTT
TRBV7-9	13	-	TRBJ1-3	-	CASSPTAGNTIYF	TGTGCCAGCAGCCCAACAGCTGGAAACACCATATATTTT
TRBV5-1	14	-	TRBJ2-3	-	CASSSGQLTDTQYF	TGCGCCAGCAGCTCCGGACAGCTCACAGATACGCAGTATTTT
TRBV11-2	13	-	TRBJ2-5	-	CASSSWAFGTQYF	TGTGCCAGCAGCTCCTGGGCCTTTGGGACCCAGTACTTC
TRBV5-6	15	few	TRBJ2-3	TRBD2	CASSLRLAGRDTQYF	TGTGCCAGCAGCTTGAGGCTAGCGGGCAGGGATACGCAGTATTTT
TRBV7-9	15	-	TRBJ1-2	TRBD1	CASSGTGQVGDGYTF	TGTGCCAGCAGCGGTACCGGACAGGTTGGAGATGGCTACACCTTC
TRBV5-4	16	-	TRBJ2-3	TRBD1	CASSLDHRGSTDTQYF	TGTGCCAGCAGCTTGGATCACAGGGGGAGCACAGATACGCAGTATTTT
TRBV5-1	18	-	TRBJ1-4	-	CASSSRSTRVSPNEKLFF	TGCGCCAGCAGCTCGCGGAGTACTCGGGTTTCGCCTAATGAAAAACTGTTTTTT
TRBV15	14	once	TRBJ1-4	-	CATSRGLTNEKLFF	TGTGCCACCAGCAGAGGGCTTACTAATGAAAAACTGTTTTTT
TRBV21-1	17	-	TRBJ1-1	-	CASSISSRGSVNTEAFF	TGTGCCAGCAGTATATCTTCCCGGGGATCAGTGAACACTGAAGCTTTCTTT
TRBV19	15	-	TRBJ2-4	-	CASSEQGWTKNIQYF	TGTGCCAGTTCGGAACAGGGTTGGACCAAAAACATTCAGTACTTC